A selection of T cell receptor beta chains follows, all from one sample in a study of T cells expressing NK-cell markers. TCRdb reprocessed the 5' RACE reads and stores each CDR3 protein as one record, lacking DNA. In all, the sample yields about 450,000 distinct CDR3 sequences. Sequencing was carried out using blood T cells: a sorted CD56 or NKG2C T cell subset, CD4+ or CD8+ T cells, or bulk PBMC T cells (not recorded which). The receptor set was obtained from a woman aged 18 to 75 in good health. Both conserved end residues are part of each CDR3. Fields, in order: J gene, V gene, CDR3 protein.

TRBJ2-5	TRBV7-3	CASSLGHQRGQETQYF
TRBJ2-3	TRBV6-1	CASRREATYTQYF
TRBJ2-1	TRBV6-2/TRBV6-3	CASSYSSILAGVLDEQFF
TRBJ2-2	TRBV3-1	CASSQGQGTNTGELFF
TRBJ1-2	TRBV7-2	CASSPMSGSGGGYTF
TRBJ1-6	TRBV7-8	CASSIDGGPLHF
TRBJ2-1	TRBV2	CASTEWGGDYNEQFF
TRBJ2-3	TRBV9	CASSLTGLAVRDTQYF
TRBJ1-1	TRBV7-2	CASSIYPGGTEAFF
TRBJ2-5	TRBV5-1	CASSLTRTKETQYF
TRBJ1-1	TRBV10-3	CAISVEGVAFF
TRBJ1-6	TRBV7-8	CASSLAFSSYNSPLHF
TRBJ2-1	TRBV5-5	CASSLFGPQLRNEQFF
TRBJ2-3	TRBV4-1	CASSQVGQGEIDTQYF
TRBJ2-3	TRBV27	CASTEGSLSTDTQYF
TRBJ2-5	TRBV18	CASSPHAGAQETQYF
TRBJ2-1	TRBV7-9	CASSLTGEAPDEQFF
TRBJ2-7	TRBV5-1	CASSLGGASSYEQYF
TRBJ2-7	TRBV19	CASNPGTSGDYEQYF
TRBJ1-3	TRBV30	CAWSVATAFSGNTIYF
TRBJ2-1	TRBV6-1	CASSRTEYNEQFF
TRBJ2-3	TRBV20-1	CSARDLGRADTQYF
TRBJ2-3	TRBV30	CAWTVSGRETDTQYF